These 3 T cell receptor beta chains originate from one sample sequenced in a study of control samples from healthy donors and cancer patients. Here immunoSEQ multiplex PCR was the method, and the copy in TCRdb shows in-frame clones only, minus some. There are 120,000 or so clones in the sample; around 87% occur only once, and around 8.7% lies in the top ten. The material sequenced was blood. The receptors derive from a man aged 35 to 55 in good health.

The chain recombines TRBV4-1 with TRBJ2-3, with D possibly TRBD2 on 7 matching bases. The V end lost 7 bases, the J end lost 2 bases, and 19 bases lay between the germline ends. The CDR3 is made up of 16 amino acids. Germline CDR1 and CDR2: MGHRA and YSYEKL. The CDR3 reads CASNKAPGGHTDTQYF. CDR3 nucleotides: TGCGCCAGCAATAAAGCCCCCGGGGGGCACACAGATACGCAGTATTTT.

CDR3 sequence reads: CASSWGRLNTEAFF. The CDR3 DNA reads as TGTGCCAGCAGCTGGGGACGGCTGAACACTGAAGCTTTCTTT. This chain connects TRBV5-6 to TRBJ1-1; D might be TRBD1 (5 bases). The CDR3 spans 14 residues. The V gene lost 3 bases and the J gene lost 0 bases, with 9 bases spanning the gap. Germline lookup yields CDR1 SGHDT and CDR2 YYEEEE.

The rearrangement uses TRBV7-9 and TRBJ1-5; a weak D match, TRBD1 (5 bases). The germline V and J ends were trimmed by 7 bases and 0 bases, with 13 bases remaining between them. Per the germline V gene, CDR1 is SEHNR and CDR2 is FQNEAQ (reference sequence). The CDR3 contains 15 residues. The CDR3 DNA reads TGTGCCAGCAACAACGGGGGATTTAGCAATCAGCCCCAGCATTTT. Its translation: CASNNGGFSNQPQHF.